This is a list of T cell receptor beta chains from one sample in a study of shared clonotypes between healthy human individuals. Here immunoSEQ multiplex PCR was the method, and the copy in TCRdb shows in-frame clones only, minus some. The repertoire has roughly 2.5 million clones, around nine tenths of them found once; the top ten carry 0.13% to 0.15%. The sequencing sample was made of naive CD4+ T cells sorted from blood. The receptor set was obtained from a young man in good health. CDR3s include the opening cysteine and the closing phenylalanine or tryptophan. Only some rows state a clone size, as once, few, many or a class for expanded clones.

.,TRBV11-2,16,TRBJ2-5,CASSSGLAGDGETQYF
.,TRBV29-1,14,TRBJ2-2,CSVDLGSLAGELFF
.,TRBV10-3,14,TRBJ1-3,CAIGGVSSGNTIYF
once,TRBV9,14,TRBJ1-5,CASSPGVSHQPQHF
.,TRBV6-5,13,TRBJ2-7,CASSYSRPGEQYF
.,TRBV27,14,TRBJ2-7,CAIKRTGQTYEQYF
.,TRBV29-1,13,TRBJ2-7,CSASRTSGYEQYF
.,TRBV10-1,18,TRBJ1-1,CASSTSRSPLYGATEAFF
.,TRBV4-1,15,TRBJ2-2,CASSQVRASTGELFF
.,TRBV28,14,TRBJ1-1,CASRTTGTKPEAFF
.,TRBV6-7,13,TRBJ2-7,CASTRDWTYEQYF
.,TRBV2,14,TRBJ1-2,CASSGDLRGYGYTF
.,TRBV18,14,TRBJ2-5,CASSPAGIQETQYF
.,TRBV5-1,14,TRBJ1-2,CASRAGTGGYGYTF
once,TRBV18,15,TRBJ2-5,CASSVGASGEETQYF
.,TRBV19,12,TRBJ1-1,CASSITRNEAFF
.,TRBV5-4,12,TRBJ1-2,CASSLLNNGYTF
.,TRBV6-5,14,TRBJ1-1,CASSHSDRGAEAFF
.,TRBV2,14,TRBJ1-2,CASRDRNNRYGYTF
.,TRBV7-9,13,TRBJ2-7,CASSFGTAFEQYF
.,TRBV10-1,15,TRBJ2-5,CASSESLDREETQYF
few,TRBV5-4,14,TRBJ1-6,CASKLDSYNSPLHF
once,TRBV9,17,TRBJ2-3,CASSVAGTSGSTDTQYF
.,TRBV4-3,14,TRBJ2-2,CASSQEGGAGELFF
.,TRBV10-1,14,TRBJ2-7,CASSESVGAYEQYF
.,TRBV7-9,13,TRBJ2-7,CASSLALRDEQYF
.,TRBV5-5,18,TRBJ2-3,CASSLQQGTSGREDTQYF
.,TRBV6-6,14,TRBJ2-3,CATRALGSGMTQYF
.,TRBV28,15,TRBJ2-3,CASSPWGAGTDTQYF
.,TRBV2,16,TRBJ1-1,CASRENPGTSGTEAFF
.,TRBV6-5,14,TRBJ1-1,CASSYLGQGLQAFF
.,TRBV4-2,16,TRBJ2-1,CASSQERAGTYNEQFF
.,TRBV7-9,16,TRBJ2-5,CASSLGRGLYQETQYF
few,TRBV5-1,13,TRBJ2-7,CASGAGDSYEQYF
once,TRBV7-6,15,TRBJ2-3,CASSLSGLYTDTQYF